What follows are 4 T cell receptor beta chains derived from one specimen sequenced in a study of blood T cell repertoires in COVID-19. The assay was immunoSEQ multiplex PCR, and TCRdb's table has in-frame clones only and misses some. This table has roughly 160,000 clones, roughly 84% appearing once. The sample consisted of PBMCs or T cells enriched from blood (not recorded which). These receptors were obtained from a man in his fifties or sixties who had recovered from COVID-19.

J is TRBJ1-1 and V is TRBV29-1, with D perhaps matching TRBD1 (5 bases). V was shortened by 7 bases and J by 10 bases, with 19 bases between the two germline ends. This CDR3 contains 12 residues. Germline V gives CDR1 SQVTM, CDR2 ANQGSEA. Here the CDR3 reads CSARDSGWGAFF. The CDR3 coding sequence is TGCAGCGCTCGGGACTCCGGATGGGGAGCTTTCTTT.

The V and J genes are TRBV27 and TRBJ2-1; tentative D call: TRBD2 (5 bases). CDR1 MNHEY and CDR2 SMNVEV come from the germline V gene (reference sequence). This CDR3 comprises 16 residues. Between the trimmed V and J ends, which lost 7 bases and 5 bases, there was a span of 21 bases. The CDR3 DNA reads as TGTGCCAGCACCCACGCCCTGGGTAGGGAGAACAATGAGCAGTTCTTC. Translated, it gives CASTHALGRENNEQFF.

This clone appeared once. This chain links TRBV28 with TRBJ1-4; maybe TRBD1 (6 bases). This CDR3 has 16 amino acids. V was clipped by 7 bases and J by 3 bases, with 18 bases between them. Germline V lookup: CDR1 MDHEN, CDR2 SYDVKM. The CDR3 here is CASKRGGPPSNEKLFF. CDR3 DNA sequence: TGTGCCAGCAAGAGGGGGGGGCCCCCTTCTAATGAAAAACTGTTTTTT.

The table lists this clone with a few counts. This chain links TRBV28 with TRBJ1-1; perhaps TRBD1 as D (6 bases). V gave up 4 bases and J gave up 8 bases, with 17 bases separating them. The CDR3 extends over 14 amino acids. CDR1 MDHEN and CDR2 SYDVKM come from the germline V gene. CDR3 sequence reads: CASSSVGSDREAFF. The CDR3 DNA follows: TGTGCCAGCAGTTCCGTGGGGTCCGACAGGGAAGCTTTCTTT.